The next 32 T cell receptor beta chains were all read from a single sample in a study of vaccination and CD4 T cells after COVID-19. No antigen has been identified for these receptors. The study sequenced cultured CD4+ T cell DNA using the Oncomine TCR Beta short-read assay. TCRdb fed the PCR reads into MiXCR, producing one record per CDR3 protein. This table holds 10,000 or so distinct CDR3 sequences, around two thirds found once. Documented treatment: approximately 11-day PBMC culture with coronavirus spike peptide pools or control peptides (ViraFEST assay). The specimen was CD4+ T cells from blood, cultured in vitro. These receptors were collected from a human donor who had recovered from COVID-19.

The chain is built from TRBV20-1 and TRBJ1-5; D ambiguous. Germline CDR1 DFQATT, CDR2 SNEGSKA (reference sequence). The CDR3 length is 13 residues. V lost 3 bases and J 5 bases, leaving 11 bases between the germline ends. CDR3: CSASWAGDQPQHF. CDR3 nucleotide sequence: TGCAGTGCTAGCTGGGCAGGTGATCAGCCCCAGCATTTT.

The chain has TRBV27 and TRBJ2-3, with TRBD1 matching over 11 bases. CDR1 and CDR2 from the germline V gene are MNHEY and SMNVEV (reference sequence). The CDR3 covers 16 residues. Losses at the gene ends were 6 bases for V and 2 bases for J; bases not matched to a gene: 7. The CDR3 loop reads CASRMEDRGHTDTQYF. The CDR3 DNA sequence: TGTGCCAGCAGGATGGAGGACAGGGGGCACACAGATACGCAGTATTTT.

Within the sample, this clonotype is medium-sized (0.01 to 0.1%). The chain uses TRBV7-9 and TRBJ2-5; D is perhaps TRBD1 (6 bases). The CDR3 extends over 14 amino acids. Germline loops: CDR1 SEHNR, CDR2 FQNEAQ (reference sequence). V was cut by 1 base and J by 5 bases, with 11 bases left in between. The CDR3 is CASSLEAGVETQYF. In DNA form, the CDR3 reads TGTGCCAGCAGCTTAGAGGCAGGGGTCGAGACCCAGTACTTC.

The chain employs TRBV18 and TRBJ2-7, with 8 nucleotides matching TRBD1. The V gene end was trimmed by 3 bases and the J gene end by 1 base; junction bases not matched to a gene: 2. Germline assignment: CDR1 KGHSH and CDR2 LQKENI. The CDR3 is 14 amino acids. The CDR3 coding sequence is TGTGCCAGCTCACCGGACAGGGTATCCTACGAGCAGTACTTC. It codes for CASSPDRVSYEQYF.

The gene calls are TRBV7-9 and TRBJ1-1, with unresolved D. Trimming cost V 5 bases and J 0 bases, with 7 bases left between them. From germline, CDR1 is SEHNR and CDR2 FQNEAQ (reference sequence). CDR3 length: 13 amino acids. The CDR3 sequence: CASSRNMNTEAFF. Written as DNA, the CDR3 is TGTGCCAGCAGCCGCAACATGAACACTGAAGCTTTCTTT.

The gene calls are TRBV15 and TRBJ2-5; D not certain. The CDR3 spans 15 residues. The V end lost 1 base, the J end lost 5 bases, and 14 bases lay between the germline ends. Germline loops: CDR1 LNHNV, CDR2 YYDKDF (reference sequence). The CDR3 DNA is TGTGCCACCAGCAGAGGAACGGCGCAGGTTGAGACCCAGTACTTC. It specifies CATSRGTAQVETQYF.

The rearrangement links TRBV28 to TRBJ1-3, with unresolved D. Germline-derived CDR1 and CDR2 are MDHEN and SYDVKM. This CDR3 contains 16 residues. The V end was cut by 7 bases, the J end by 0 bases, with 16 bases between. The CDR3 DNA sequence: TGTGCCAGCACCCCGGCTGGGTTTACCTCTGGAAACACCATATATTTT. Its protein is CASTPAGFTSGNTIYF.

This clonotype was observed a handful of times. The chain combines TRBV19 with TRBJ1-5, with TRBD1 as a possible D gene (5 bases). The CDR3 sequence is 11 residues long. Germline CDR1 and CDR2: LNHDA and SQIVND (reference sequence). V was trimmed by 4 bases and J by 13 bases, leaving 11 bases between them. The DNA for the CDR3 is TGTGCCAGTAGTACGGGACTGCGGCAGCATTTT. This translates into CASSTGLRQHF.

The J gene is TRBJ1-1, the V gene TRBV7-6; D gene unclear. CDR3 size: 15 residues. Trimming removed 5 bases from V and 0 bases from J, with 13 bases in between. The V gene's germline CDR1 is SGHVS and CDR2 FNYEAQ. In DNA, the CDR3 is TGTGCCAGCAGCCCCGGACCGGTCCTGAACACTGAAGCTTTCTTT. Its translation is CASSPGPVLNTEAFF.

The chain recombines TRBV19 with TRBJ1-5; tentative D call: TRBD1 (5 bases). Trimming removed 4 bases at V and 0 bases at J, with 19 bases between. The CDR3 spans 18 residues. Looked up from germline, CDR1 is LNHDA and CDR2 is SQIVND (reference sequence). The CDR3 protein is CASSTPSGTISSNQPQHF. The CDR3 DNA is TGTGCCAGTAGTACCCCGAGCGGGACCATATCTAGCAATCAGCCCCAGCATTTT.

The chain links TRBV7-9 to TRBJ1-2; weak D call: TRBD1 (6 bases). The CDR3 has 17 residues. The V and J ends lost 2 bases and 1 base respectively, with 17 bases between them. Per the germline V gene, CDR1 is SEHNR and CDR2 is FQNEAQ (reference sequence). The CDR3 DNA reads TGTGCCAGCAGCTTATCGTACGGGGGCGACAATAACTATGGCTACACCTTC. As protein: CASSLSYGGDNNYGYTF. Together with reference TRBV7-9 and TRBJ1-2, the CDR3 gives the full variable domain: DTGVSQNPRHKITKRGQNVTFRCDPISEHNRLYWYRQTLGQGPEFLTYFQNEAQLEKSRLLSDRFSAERPKGSFSTLEIQRTEQGDSAMYLCASSLSYGGDNNYGYTFGSGTRLTVV.

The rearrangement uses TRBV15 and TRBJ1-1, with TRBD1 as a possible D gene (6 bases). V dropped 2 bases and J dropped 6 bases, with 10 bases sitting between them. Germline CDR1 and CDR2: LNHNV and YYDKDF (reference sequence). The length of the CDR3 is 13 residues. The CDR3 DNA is TGTGCCACCAGCAGAAGACAGGTAGCTGAAGCTTTCTTT. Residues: CATSRRQVAEAFF.

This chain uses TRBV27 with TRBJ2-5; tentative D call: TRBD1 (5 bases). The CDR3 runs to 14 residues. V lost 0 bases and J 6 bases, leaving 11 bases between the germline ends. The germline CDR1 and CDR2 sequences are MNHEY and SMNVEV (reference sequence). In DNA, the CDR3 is TGTGCCAGCAGTTTATCCCAGGGATGGAAGACCCAGTACTTC. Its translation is CASSLSQGWKTQYF.

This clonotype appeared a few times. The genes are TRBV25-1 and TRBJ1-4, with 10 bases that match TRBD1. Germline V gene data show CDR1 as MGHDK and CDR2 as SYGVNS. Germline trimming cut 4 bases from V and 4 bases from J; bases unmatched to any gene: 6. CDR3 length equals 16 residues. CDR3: CASSGDRGRVNEKLFF. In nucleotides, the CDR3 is TGTGCCAGCAGTGGGGACAGGGGCAGGGTTAATGAAAAACTGTTTTTT.

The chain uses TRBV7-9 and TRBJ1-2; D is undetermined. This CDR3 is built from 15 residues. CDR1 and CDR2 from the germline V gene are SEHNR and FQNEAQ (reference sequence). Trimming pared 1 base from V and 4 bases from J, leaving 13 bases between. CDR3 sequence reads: CASSLEDGYFYGYTF. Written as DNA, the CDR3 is TGTGCCAGCAGCTTAGAGGACGGATACTTCTATGGCTACACCTTC.

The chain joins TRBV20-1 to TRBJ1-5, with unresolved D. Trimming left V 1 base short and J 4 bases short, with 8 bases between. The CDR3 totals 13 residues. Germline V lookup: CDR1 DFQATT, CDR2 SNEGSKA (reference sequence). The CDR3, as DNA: TGCAGTGCTAGAGTGAATACTAATCAGCCCCAGCATTTT. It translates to CSARVNTNQPQHF.

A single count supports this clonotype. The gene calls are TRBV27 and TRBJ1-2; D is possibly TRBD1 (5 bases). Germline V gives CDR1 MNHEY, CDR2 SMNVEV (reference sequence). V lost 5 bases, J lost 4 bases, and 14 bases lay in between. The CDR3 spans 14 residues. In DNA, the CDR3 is TGTGCCAGCAGTCGGGGGTCCTGGGGCTATGGCTACACCTTC. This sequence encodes CASSRGSWGYGYTF.

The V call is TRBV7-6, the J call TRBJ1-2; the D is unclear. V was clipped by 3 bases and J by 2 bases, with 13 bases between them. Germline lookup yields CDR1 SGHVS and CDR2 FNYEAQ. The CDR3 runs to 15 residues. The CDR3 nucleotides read TGTGCCAGCAGCTTGGCCCCGGGTCCAAACTATGGCTACACCTTC. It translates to CASSLAPGPNYGYTF.

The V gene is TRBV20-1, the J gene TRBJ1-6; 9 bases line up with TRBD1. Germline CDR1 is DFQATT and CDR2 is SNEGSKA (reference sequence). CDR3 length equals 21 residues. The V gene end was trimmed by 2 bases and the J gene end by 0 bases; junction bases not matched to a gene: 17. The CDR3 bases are TGCAGTGCTAGACTCTATCGTCCCGGGACAGGGTTGAGCTCCTATAATTCACCCCTCCACTTT. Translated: CSARLYRPGTGLSSYNSPLHF.

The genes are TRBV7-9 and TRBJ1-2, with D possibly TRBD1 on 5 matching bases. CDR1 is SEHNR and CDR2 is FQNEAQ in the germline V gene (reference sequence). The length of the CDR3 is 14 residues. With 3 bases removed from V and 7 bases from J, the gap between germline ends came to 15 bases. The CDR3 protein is CASSLGQQAGGYTF. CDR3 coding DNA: TGTGCCAGCAGCTTGGGCCAACAGGCGGGTGGCTACACCTTC.

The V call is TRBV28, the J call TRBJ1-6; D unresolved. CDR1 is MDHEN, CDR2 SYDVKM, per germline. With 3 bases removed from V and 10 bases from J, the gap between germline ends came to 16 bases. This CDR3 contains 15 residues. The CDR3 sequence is CASSFPGSVGSPLHF. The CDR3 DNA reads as TGTGCCAGCAGTTTCCCCGGTTCGGTTGGATCACCCCTCCACTTT.

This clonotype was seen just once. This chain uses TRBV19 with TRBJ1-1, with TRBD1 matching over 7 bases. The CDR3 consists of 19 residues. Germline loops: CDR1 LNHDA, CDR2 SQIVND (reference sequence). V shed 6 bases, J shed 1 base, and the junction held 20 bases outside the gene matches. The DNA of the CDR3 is TGTGCCAGTAGATCCCTGGTATACATTTTCGGGACAGAGAACACTGAAGCTTTCTTT. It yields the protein CASRSLVYIFGTENTEAFF.

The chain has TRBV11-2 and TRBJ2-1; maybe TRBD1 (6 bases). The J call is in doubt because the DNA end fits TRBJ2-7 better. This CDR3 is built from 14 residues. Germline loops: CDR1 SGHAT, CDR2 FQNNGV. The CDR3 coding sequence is TGTGCCAGCAGACCGGGACACTCGTCCTACGAGCAGTACTTC. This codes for CASRPGHSSYEQYF.

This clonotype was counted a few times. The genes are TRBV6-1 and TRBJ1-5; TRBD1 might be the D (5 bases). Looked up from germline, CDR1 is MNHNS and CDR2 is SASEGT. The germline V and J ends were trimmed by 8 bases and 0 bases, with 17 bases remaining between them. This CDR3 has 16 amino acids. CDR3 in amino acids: CASYEWGEYSNQPQHF. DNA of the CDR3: TGTGCCAGCTATGAGTGGGGCGAATATAGCAATCAGCCCCAGCATTTT.

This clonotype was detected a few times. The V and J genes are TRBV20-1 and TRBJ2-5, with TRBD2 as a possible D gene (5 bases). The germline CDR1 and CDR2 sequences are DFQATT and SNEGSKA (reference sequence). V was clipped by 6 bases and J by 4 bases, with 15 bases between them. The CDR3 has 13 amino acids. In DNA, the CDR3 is TGCAGTGCCGACCCTGGACGGGGAGAGACCCAGTACTTC. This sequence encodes CSADPGRGETQYF.

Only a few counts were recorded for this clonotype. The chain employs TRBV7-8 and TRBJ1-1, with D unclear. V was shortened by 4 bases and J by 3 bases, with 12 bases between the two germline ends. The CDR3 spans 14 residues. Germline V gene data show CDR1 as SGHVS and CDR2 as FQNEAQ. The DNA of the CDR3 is TGTGCCAGCAGCTGGGTTAGGGATGACACTGAAGCTTTCTTT. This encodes CASSWVRDDTEAFF.

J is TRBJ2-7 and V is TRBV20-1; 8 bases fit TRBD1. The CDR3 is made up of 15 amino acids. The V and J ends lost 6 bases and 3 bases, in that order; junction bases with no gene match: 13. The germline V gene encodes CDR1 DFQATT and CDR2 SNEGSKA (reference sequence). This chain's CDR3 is CSASSPGTGIYEQYF. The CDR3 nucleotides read TGCAGTGCCAGCAGCCCAGGGACAGGAATCTACGAGCAGTACTTC.

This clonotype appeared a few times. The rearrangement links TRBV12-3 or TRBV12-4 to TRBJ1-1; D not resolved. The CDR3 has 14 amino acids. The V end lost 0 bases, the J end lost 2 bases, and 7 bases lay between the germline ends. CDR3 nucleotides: TGTGCCAGCAGTTTAGCAGGGTTTAACACTGAAGCTTTCTTT. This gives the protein CASSLAGFNTEAFF.

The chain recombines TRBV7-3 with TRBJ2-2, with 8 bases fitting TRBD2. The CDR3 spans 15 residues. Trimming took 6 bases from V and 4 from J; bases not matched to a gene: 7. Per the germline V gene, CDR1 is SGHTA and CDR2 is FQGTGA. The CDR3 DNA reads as TGTGCCAGCAGTCGGGAGGGGGGCGGCACCGGGGAGCTGTTTTTT. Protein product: CASSREGGGTGELFF.

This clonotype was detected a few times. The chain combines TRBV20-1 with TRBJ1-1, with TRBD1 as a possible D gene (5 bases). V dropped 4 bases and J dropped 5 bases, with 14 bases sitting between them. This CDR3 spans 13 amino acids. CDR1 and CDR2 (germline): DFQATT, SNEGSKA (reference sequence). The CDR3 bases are TGCAGTGCTACCCGCAGGGCTATGACTGAAGCTTTCTTT. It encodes CSATRRAMTEAFF.

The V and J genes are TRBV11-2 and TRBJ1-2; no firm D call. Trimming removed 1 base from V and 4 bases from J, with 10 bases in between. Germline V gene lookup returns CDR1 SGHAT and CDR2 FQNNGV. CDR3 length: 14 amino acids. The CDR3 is CASSLVVGGYGYTF. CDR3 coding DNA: TGTGCCAGCAGCTTAGTTGTGGGAGGCTATGGCTACACCTTC.

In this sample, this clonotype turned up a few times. This chain's CDR3 is CASSLGLAGGNTGELFF. The CDR3 DNA follows: TGTGCCAGCAGCTTAGGACTAGCGGGAGGGAACACCGGGGAGCTGTTTTTT. The V and J genes are TRBV7-2 and TRBJ2-2; TRBD2 matches 13 bases. After removal of 1 base from V and 1 base from J, the junction contained 0 bases not matched to a gene. This CDR3 comprises 17 residues. Germline loops: CDR1 SGHTA, CDR2 FQGNSA.